This passage covers 11 T cell receptor beta chains from one sample sequenced in a study of cytomegalovirus exposure and HLA in healthy donors. The PCR contained 60 Vbeta and 13 Jbeta primers. Assay used: immunoSEQ multiplex PCR; TCRdb lists only in-frame clones, some missing. The sample holds around 170,000 clones, 60% to 85% seen once. The specimen was PBMCs. The receptors derive from a man in his forties in good health and CMV-seronegative.

The chain couples TRBV10-3 to TRBJ1-1; 8 bases match TRBD1. The CDR3 extends over 13 amino acids. Germline V gene data show CDR1 as ENHRY and CDR2 as SYGVKD. V shed 7 bases, J shed 1 base, and the junction held 2 bases outside the gene matches. The CDR3 is CAIKGQGNTEAFF. DNA for the CDR3: TGTGCCATCAAAGGACAGGGGAACACTGAAGCTTTCTTT.

The CDR3 sequence is CASSPTVYNEQFF. In DNA form, the CDR3 reads TGCGCCAGCAGCCCGACAGTCTACAATGAGCAGTTCTTC. The chain is built from TRBV5-1 and TRBJ2-1; the D gene is possibly TRBD1 (5 bases). This CDR3 is built from 13 residues. Trimming took 4 bases from V and 3 from J, leaving 8 bases between them. The V gene's germline CDR1 is SGHRS and CDR2 YFSETQ. The variable domain in full, with the rest retrieved from reference TRBV5-1 and TRBJ2-1, is KAGVTQTPRYLIKTRGQQVTLSCSPISGHRSVSWYQQTPGQGLQFLFEYFSETQRNKGNFPGRFSGRQFSNSRSEMNVSTLELGDSALYLCASSPTVYNEQFFGPGTRLTVL.

This chain connects TRBV9 to TRBJ2-5, with TRBD2 identical over 10 bases. J gave up 4 bases and V 4 bases, and 10 bases lay outside the gene matches. The V gene's germline CDR1 is SGDLS and CDR2 YYNGEE. The CDR3 has 16 amino acids. This CDR3 is CASSSRSGGAAETQYF. In DNA form, the CDR3 reads TGTGCCAGCAGCTCCCGCAGCGGGGGGGCCGCAGAGACCCAGTACTTC.

This rearrangement joins TRBV6-1 to TRBJ1-5, with D possibly matching TRBD1 (6 bases). V lost 0 bases and J lost 4, with 10 bases in between. CDR3 length equals 15 residues. Germline V gene sequence: CDR1 MNHNS, CDR2 SASEGT. The CDR3 sequence is CASSEATRGNQPQHF. DNA of the CDR3: TGTGCCAGCAGTGAAGCAACCAGGGGTAATCAGCCCCAGCATTTT.

Details on this clone: Different DNA sequences within this sample yield the same CDR3. V is TRBV5-1 and J is TRBJ2-5, with unresolved D. Trimming shortened V by 1 base and J by 1 base, and 5 bases separated the two germline ends. The CDR3 totals 13 residues. CDR1 and CDR2 (germline): SGHRS, YFSETQ. CDR3 region: CASSLSVQETQYF. The CDR3 DNA sequence: TGCGCCAGCAGCTTGAGCGTCCAAGAGACCCAGTACTTC.

V gene TRBV10-2 combines with J gene TRBJ2-1; perhaps TRBD2 as D (5 bases). V was pared by 3 bases and J by 9 bases, with 12 bases between. This CDR3 region has 13 residues. The germline CDR1 and CDR2 sequences are WSHSY and SAAADI. The CDR3 loop is CASSEIARGEQFF. In DNA form, the CDR3 reads TGCGCCAGCAGTGAAATCGCCCGGGGTGAGCAGTTCTTC.

The sample holds a few counts of this clone. The chain combines TRBV7-2 with TRBJ2-7; 7 bases line up with TRBD1. CDR3 size: 14 residues. Germline V CDR1 and CDR2: SGHTA, FQGNSA. Trimming took 5 bases from V and 0 from J; bases not matched to a gene: 4. The CDR3 is CASSPDRVSYEQYF. DNA for the CDR3: TGTGCCAGCAGCCCAGACAGGGTCTCCTACGAGCAGTACTTC.

The chain has TRBV19 and TRBJ1-1, with TRBD1 identical over 8 bases. Germline CDR1 is LNHDA and CDR2 is SQIVND (reference sequence). J was trimmed by 5 bases and V by 2 bases; bases with no gene match: 4. The CDR3 is 14 amino acids. CDR3 nucleotides: TGTGCCAGTAGTATACTCAGGGGGCCTACTGAAGCTTTCTTT. Residues: CASSILRGPTEAFF.

The rearrangement joins TRBV5-1 to TRBJ2-2; weak D call: TRBD2 (6 bases). Germline V gives CDR1 SGHRS, CDR2 YFSETQ. This CDR3 comprises 14 residues. V was trimmed by 7 bases and J by 2 bases, leaving 12 bases between them. The CDR3 nucleotides are TGCGCCAGCGGGTTGGGACTCAACACCGGGGAGCTGTTTTTT. It specifies CASGLGLNTGELFF.

CDR3 sequence: CASSPQSPVRISGNTIYF. In nucleotides, the CDR3 is TGCGCCAGCAGCCCCCAAAGTCCGGTCCGAATCTCTGGAAACACCATATATTTT. This chain connects TRBV4-1 to TRBJ1-3; D gene ambiguous. The CDR3 runs to 18 residues. Germline-derived CDR1 and CDR2 are MGHRA and YSYEKL. V was trimmed by 4 bases and J by 0 bases, leaving 19 bases between them.

The V call is TRBV27, the J call TRBJ1-4, with D unresolved. CDR1 and CDR2 from the germline V gene are MNHEY and SMNVEV (reference sequence). V gave up 3 bases and J gave up 4 bases, with 6 bases separating them. This CDR3 is built from 13 residues. The CDR3 sequence is CASSFKRNEKLFF. CDR3 nucleotide sequence: TGTGCCAGCAGTTTTAAGCGTAATGAAAAACTGTTTTTT. Filled out from reference TRBV27 and TRBJ1-4, the complete variable domain reads EAQVTQNPRYLITVTGKKLTVTCSQNMNHEYMSWYRQDPGLGLRQIYYSMNVEVTDKGDVPEGYKVSRKEKRNFPLILESPSPNQTSLYFCASSFKRNEKLFFGSGTQLSVL.